The T cell receptor (beta chain) under discussion was sequenced for a study of blood T cells in healthy people across ages. The germline CDR1 and CDR2 sequences are DFQATT and SNEGSKA (reference sequence). J lost 6 bases, V lost 3 bases, and 8 bases had no gene match. The CDR3 extends over 15 amino acids. This clonotype was detected a few times. For the second PCR, which ran for 7 to 11 cycles, a sample-barcoded 5' primer and a J-beta primer mix were used. Via MiXCR, TCRdb re-called the 5' RACE reads, giving one row per CDR3 protein. The sample carries 700,000 to 850,000 distinct CDR3 sequences, about 34% recorded once.

The TCR originated in a man aged 18 to 29 in good health. Sequenced material: blood. The chain combines TRBV20-1 with TRBJ2-1; 10 bases match TRBD2. The CDR3 DNA follows: TGCAGTGCTAGGAGAACTAGCGGGGTCACCAATGAGCAGTTCTTC. This codes for CSARRTSGVTNEQFF.